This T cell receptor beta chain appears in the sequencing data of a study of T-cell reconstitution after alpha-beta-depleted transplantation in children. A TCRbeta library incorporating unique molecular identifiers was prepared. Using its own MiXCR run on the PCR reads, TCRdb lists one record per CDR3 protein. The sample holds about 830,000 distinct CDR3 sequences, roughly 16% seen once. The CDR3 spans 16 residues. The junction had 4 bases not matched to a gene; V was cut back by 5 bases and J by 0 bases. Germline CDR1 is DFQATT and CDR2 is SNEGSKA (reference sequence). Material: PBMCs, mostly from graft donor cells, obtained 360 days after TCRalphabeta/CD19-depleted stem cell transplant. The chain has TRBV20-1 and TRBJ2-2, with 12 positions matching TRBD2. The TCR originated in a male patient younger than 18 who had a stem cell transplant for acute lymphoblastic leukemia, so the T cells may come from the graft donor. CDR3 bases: TGCAGTGCTCCTAGCGGGAGGGCCCCGAACACCGGGGAGCTGTTTTTT. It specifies CSAPSGRAPNTGELFF.